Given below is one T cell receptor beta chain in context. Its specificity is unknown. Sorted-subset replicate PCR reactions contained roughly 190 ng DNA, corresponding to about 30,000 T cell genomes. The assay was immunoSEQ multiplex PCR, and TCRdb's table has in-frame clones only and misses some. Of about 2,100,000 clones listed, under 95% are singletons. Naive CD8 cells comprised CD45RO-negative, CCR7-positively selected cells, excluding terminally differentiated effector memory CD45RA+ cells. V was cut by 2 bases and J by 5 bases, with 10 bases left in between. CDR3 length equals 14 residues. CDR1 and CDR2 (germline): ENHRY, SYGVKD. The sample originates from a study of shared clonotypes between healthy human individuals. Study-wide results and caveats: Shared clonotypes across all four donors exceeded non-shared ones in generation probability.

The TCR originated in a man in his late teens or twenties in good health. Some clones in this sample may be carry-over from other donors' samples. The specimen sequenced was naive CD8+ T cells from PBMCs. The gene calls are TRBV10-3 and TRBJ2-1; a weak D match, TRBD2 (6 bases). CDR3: CAISEGGSNNEQFF. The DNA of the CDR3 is TGTGCCATCAGTGAGGGAGGGTCTAACAATGAGCAGTTCTTC.